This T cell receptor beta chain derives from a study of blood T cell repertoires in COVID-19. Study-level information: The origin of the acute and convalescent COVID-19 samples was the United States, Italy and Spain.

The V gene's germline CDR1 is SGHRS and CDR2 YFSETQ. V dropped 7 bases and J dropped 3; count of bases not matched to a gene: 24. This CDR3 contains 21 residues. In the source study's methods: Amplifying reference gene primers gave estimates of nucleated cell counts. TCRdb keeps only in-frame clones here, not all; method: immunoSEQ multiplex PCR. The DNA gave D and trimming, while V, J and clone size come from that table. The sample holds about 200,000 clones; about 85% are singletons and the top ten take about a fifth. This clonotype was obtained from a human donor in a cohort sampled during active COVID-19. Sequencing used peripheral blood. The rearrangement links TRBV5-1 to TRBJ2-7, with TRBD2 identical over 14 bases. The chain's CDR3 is CASRTYPLKGLAGVVDYEQYF. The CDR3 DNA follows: TGCGCCAGCCGCACTTACCCTCTCAAGGGACTAGCGGGAGTAGTAGACTACGAGCAGTACTTC.